The subject of this entry is one TCR beta chain. Its target is unknown. Assay used: immunoSEQ multiplex PCR; TCRdb lists only in-frame clones, some missing. The sample includes 80,000 to 100,000 clones, just under 95% of them seen just once. The sample comes from a study of graft-versus-host responses after intestinal transplantation. About the research overall: Transplants were multivisceral, liver-intestinal, or isolated intestinal. Recipients were all induced with anti-thymocyte globulin, then given tacrolimus and steroids for approximately three years.

Trimming stripped 6 bases from V and 5 bases from J, with 14 bases between. Germline CDR1 is MNHNS and CDR2 is SASEGT. CDR3 length: 13 residues. The J gene is TRBJ2-7, the V gene TRBV6-1; tentative D call: TRBD1 (6 bases). The sequence was obtained from a human donor who was the organ donor for an intestinal transplant. Sequencing was performed on unstimulated CD8+ T cells sorted from spleen or lymph node cells, taken before transplant. In nucleotides, the CDR3 is TGTGCCAGCAGACTTACAGGGATCCACGAGCAGTACTTC. Its protein product is CASRLTGIHEQYF.